Following are 15 T cell receptor beta chains from one sample sequenced in a study of blood T cell repertoires in COVID-19. TCRdb keeps only in-frame clones here, not all; method: immunoSEQ multiplex PCR. The sample lists approximately 330,000 clones; about nine tenths were seen once. Sequencing was performed on peripheral blood. Every receptor here comes from a man aged 25-40 years with COVID-19, enrolled during active disease.

V and J are TRBV27 and TRBJ2-7; D possibly corresponds to TRBD1 (5 bases). In germline, CDR1 is MNHEY, CDR2 SMNVEV (reference sequence). The CDR3 has 13 residues. V was shortened by 3 bases and J by 4 bases, with 10 bases between the two germline ends. The CDR3 sequence is CASSFSQGYEQYF. The CDR3 DNA follows: TGTGCCAGCAGTTTTTCTCAGGGTTACGAGCAGTACTTC.

The gene calls are TRBV28 and TRBJ2-3, with 7 bases aligning to TRBD1. Germline V gene data show CDR1 as MDHEN and CDR2 as SYDVKM. The CDR3 has 14 amino acids. V gave up 5 bases and J gave up 1 base; unmatched junction bases: 3. CDR3 DNA sequence: TGTGCCAGCAGTGCTGGACAGGGCACAGATACGCAGTATTTT. This sequence encodes CASSAGQGTDTQYF.

The V gene is TRBV7-6, the J gene TRBJ1-3, with TRBD1 matching 10 bases. With V trimmed by 6 bases and J by 3 bases, 5 bases remained unmatched. The CDR3 sequence is 15 residues long. Germline-derived CDR1 and CDR2 are SGHVS and FNYEAQ. The CDR3, as DNA: TGTGCCAGCAGTGTAGGGACAGGGGATGGAAACACCATATATTTT. It encodes CASSVGTGDGNTIYF.

The V and J genes are TRBV18 and TRBJ2-7, with 8 bases identical to TRBD1. The CDR3 contains 14 residues. In germline, CDR1 is KGHSH, CDR2 LQKENI. Trimming removed 2 bases from V and 4 bases from J; junction bases left unmatched: 4. In DNA form, the CDR3 reads TGTGCCAGCTCACCATCACGACAGGGGTACGAGCAGTACTTC. Translated, it gives CASSPSRQGYEQYF.

The J gene is TRBJ2-5, the V gene TRBV19; a possible D gene is TRBD2 (5 bases). The CDR3 is 15 amino acids. Germline CDR1 is LNHDA and CDR2 is SQIVND (reference sequence). V was pared by 3 bases and J by 5 bases, with 16 bases between. DNA of the CDR3: TGTGCCAGTAGTATTCGGGGTGGGCAGTCCGAGACCCAGTACTTC. It encodes CASSIRGGQSETQYF.

This sequence joins TRBV7-9 and TRBJ2-1; no clear D. The CDR3 extends over 14 amino acids. The germline V and J ends were trimmed by 1 base and 4 bases, with 8 bases remaining between them. CDR1 and CDR2 from the germline V gene are SEHNR and FQNEAQ (reference sequence). The CDR3 here is CASSLGEYYNEQFF. The CDR3 DNA reads as TGTGCCAGCAGCTTAGGAGAATATTACAATGAGCAGTTCTTC. The whole variable domain, filled in from reference TRBV7-9 and TRBJ2-1, reads DTGVSQNPRHKITKRGQNVTFRCDPISEHNRLYWYRQTLGQGPEFLTYFQNEAQLEKSRLLSDRFSAERPKGSFSTLEIQRTEQGDSAMYLCASSLGEYYNEQFFGPGTRLTVL.

This sequence joins TRBV7-8 and TRBJ2-5; D ambiguous. V was trimmed by 5 bases and J by 0 bases, leaving 7 bases between them. This CDR3 has 13 residues. Germline assignment: CDR1 SGHVS and CDR2 FQNEAQ. In nucleotides, the CDR3 is TGTGCCAGCAGCCGGTCCAACCAAGAGACCCAGTACTTC. It specifies CASSRSNQETQYF.

This clone was seen more than once but under ten times. This chain joins TRBV19 and TRBJ1-2; 7 bases fit TRBD1. This CDR3 is 15 amino acids long. Germline trimming cut 5 bases from V and 4 bases from J; bases unmatched to any gene: 10. The germline V gene encodes CDR1 LNHDA and CDR2 SQIVND (reference sequence). Here the CDR3 reads CASSLTGDASYGYTF. CDR3 sequence (DNA): TGTGCCAGTAGTTTAACAGGGGATGCGAGCTATGGCTACACCTTC.

The chain joins TRBV28 to TRBJ2-3; 8 bases agree with TRBD1. V trimming: 4 bases; J trimming: 5 bases; junction bases outside the gene matches: 11. Germline V gene sequence: CDR1 MDHEN, CDR2 SYDVKM. The CDR3 is 16 amino acids. The chain's CDR3 is CASSSLRTGRKDTQYF. CDR3 DNA: TGTGCCAGCAGTTCGCTTAGGACAGGGAGAAAAGATACGCAGTATTTT.

The V call is TRBV28, the J call TRBJ1-2, with 10 bases matching TRBD1. CDR1 MDHEN and CDR2 SYDVKM come from the germline V gene. This CDR3 is 12 amino acids long. After removal of 5 bases from V and 8 bases from J, the junction contained 2 bases not matched to a gene. The chain's CDR3 is CASSGTGEGYTF. The CDR3, as DNA: TGTGCCAGCAGTGGGACAGGGGAGGGCTACACCTTC.

The J gene is TRBJ2-7, the V gene TRBV7-2; D possibly corresponds to TRBD2 (5 bases). Looked up from germline, CDR1 is SGHTA and CDR2 is FQGNSA. This CDR3 region has 16 residues. Trimming stripped 1 base from V and 3 bases from J, with 16 bases between. The CDR3 region has the DNA TGTGCCAGCAGCTTAGTATCCGGGGTATTGGACTACGAGCAGTACTTC. Its protein product is CASSLVSGVLDYEQYF.

V usage is TRBV28 and J usage is TRBJ1-1, with TRBD1 matching 8 bases. This CDR3 has 14 residues. In germline, CDR1 is MDHEN, CDR2 SYDVKM. V dropped 4 bases and J dropped 3; count of bases not matched to a gene: 4. CDR3 sequence (DNA): TGTGCCAGCAGTTCGGGACAGGTCTACACTGAAGCTTTCTTT. It yields the protein CASSSGQVYTEAFF.

The chain uses TRBV6-2 or TRBV6-3 and TRBJ1-4; perhaps TRBD1 as D (5 bases). This CDR3 region has 16 residues. Between the trimmed V and J ends, which lost 6 bases and 7 bases, there was a span of 21 bases. Germline V gives CDR1 MNHEY, CDR2 SVGEGT. The chain's CDR3 is CASSPGVGGTGEKLFF. CDR3 coding DNA: TGTGCCAGCAGCCCTGGGGTTGGGGGGACGGGTGAAAAACTGTTTTTT.

The chain employs TRBV7-3 and TRBJ1-2, with a tentative D call TRBD1 (6 bases). V shed 3 bases and J shed 10 bases, with 15 bases lying between them. The germline V gene encodes CDR1 SGHTA and CDR2 FQGTGA. This CDR3 is 13 amino acids long. The CDR3: CASSFRGNDVYTF. The CDR3 nucleotides are TGTGCCAGCAGCTTTAGGGGGAACGACGTCTACACCTTC. The full variable domain, its missing parts supplied by reference TRBV7-3 and TRBJ1-2, is GAGVSQTPSNKVTEKGKYVELRCDPISGHTALYWYRQSLGQGPEFLIYFQGTGAADDSGLPNDRFFAVRPEGSVSTLKIQRTERGDSAVYLCASSFRGNDVYTFGSGTRLTVV.

The chain links TRBV19 to TRBJ1-1, with 7 bases that match TRBD1. Losses at the gene ends were 2 bases for V and 5 bases for J; bases not matched to a gene: 11. The CDR3 contains 16 residues. The germline gives CDR1 LNHDA, CDR2 SQIVND (reference sequence). CDR3 protein: CASSIYPRDSKTEAFF. For the CDR3, the DNA is TGTGCCAGTAGTATATACCCCCGGGACAGTAAAACTGAAGCTTTCTTT.